Following are 20 T cell receptor beta chains from one sample sequenced in a study of cytomegalovirus exposure and HLA in healthy donors. Primers included in the PCR were 60 Vbeta and 13 Jbeta primers. The data were produced by immunoSEQ multiplex PCR, yet TCRdb's version contains in-frame clones alone and is incomplete. Of about 210,000 clones detected, approximately 80% appear once; the ten largest clones hold about 3.1%. The material sequenced was PBMCs. The receptors shown here come from a man under 40 in good health and CMV-seronegative.

This sequence joins TRBV5-6 and TRBJ2-2; D perhaps matches TRBD2 (6 bases). From germline, CDR1 is SGHDT and CDR2 YYEEEE. This CDR3 region has 16 residues. Trimming removed 3 bases from V and 6 bases from J, with 18 bases in between. CDR3 sequence: CASSSLGGGNSGELFF. In DNA form, the CDR3 reads TGTGCCAGCAGCTCCCTCGGGGGTGGTAACTCCGGGGAGCTGTTTTTT.

The chain has TRBV28 and TRBJ2-7, with a tentative D call TRBD1 (6 bases). The germline V gene encodes CDR1 MDHEN and CDR2 SYDVKM. The CDR3 is 15 residues long. Trimming took off 2 bases at V and 2 bases at J, with 13 bases between the two ends. The CDR3 nucleotides read TGTGCCAGCAGTTTACGCAGGGGAAAGGCCTACGAGCAGTACTTC. Its translation: CASSLRRGKAYEQYF.

The count of this clone is one. The chain joins TRBV9 to TRBJ2-1, with 8 bases identical to TRBD2. The CDR3 length is 17 residues. V lost 3 bases to trimming and J lost 4 bases; unmatched junction nucleotides: 12. Germline V gene sequence: CDR1 SGDLS, CDR2 YYNGEE. Here the CDR3 reads CASSAEAGTSVYNEQFF. CDR3 DNA: TGTGCCAGCAGCGCTGAGGCAGGGACTAGTGTTTACAATGAGCAGTTCTTC.

The chain couples TRBV27 to TRBJ2-2; D is undetermined. Germline V gene data show CDR1 as MNHEY and CDR2 as SMNVEV (reference sequence). This CDR3 spans 11 amino acids. V dropped 3 bases and J dropped 7 bases, with 3 bases sitting between them. The CDR3 bases are TGTGCCAGCAGTTTGAGCGGGGAGCTGTTTTTT. Translating gives CASSLSGELFF.

This clone was recorded a few times. V usage is TRBV11-3 and J usage is TRBJ1-2; no clear D. This CDR3 is built from 14 residues. Germline lookup yields CDR1 SGHNT and CDR2 YENEEA. V was clipped by 7 bases and J by 5 bases, with 17 bases between them. CDR3 region: CASTLGEVPYGYTF. CDR3 sequence (DNA): TGTGCCAGCACGCTCGGGGAGGTCCCTTATGGCTACACCTTC.

The rearrangement joins TRBV10-3 to TRBJ1-1; D is unclear. This CDR3 comprises 11 residues. Germline CDR1 ENHRY, CDR2 SYGVKD. With 8 bases removed from V and 11 bases from J, the gap between germline ends came to 15 bases. The DNA of the CDR3 is TGTGCCATCGGTTTTGGAGGTGAGGCTTTCTTT. It is translated as CAIGFGGEAFF.

The V call is TRBV6-5, the J call TRBJ1-5, with 9 bases matching TRBD1. Germline V lookup: CDR1 MNHEY, CDR2 SVGAGI. The V segment lost 5 bases and the J segment 6 bases; nucleotides outside the gene matches: 8. The CDR3 has 15 residues. CDR3 loop: CASSPTTGGVQPQHF. The CDR3 DNA follows: TGTGCCAGCAGTCCGACGACAGGGGGAGTTCAGCCCCAGCATTTT.

The chain carries TRBV9 and TRBJ2-1, with no clear D. The CDR3 is made up of 13 amino acids. Germline loops: CDR1 SGDLS, CDR2 YYNGEE. V was trimmed by 0 bases and J by 9 bases, leaving 10 bases between them. The CDR3 coding sequence is TGTGCCAGCAGCGTAGACGAGTCGGGTGAGCAGTTCTTC. Amino acid sequence: CASSVDESGEQFF.

J is TRBJ1-2 and V is TRBV4-3, with TRBD1 as a possible D gene (5 bases). Trimming stripped 0 bases from V and 6 bases from J, with 17 bases between. This CDR3 contains 16 residues. The germline gives CDR1 LGHNA, CDR2 YSLEER. The CDR3 sequence is CASSQDRTGERNGYTF. The CDR3 nucleotides read TGCGCCAGCAGCCAAGATAGGACGGGGGAGAGAAATGGCTACACCTTC.

The rearrangement joins TRBV6-5 to TRBJ1-1; tentative D call: TRBD1 (6 bases). V shed 7 bases and J shed 0 bases, with 9 bases lying between them. The CDR3 has 13 amino acids. Germline V gene lookup returns CDR1 MNHEY and CDR2 SVGAGI. The CDR3 spells CASIGQMNTEAFF. The CDR3 DNA sequence: TGTGCCAGCATCGGACAGATGAACACTGAAGCTTTCTTT.

This chain connects TRBV6-1 to TRBJ2-5; TRBD2 aligns across 7 bases. The CDR3 consists of 14 residues. Germline CDR1 reads MNHNS; CDR2 reads SASEGT. Trimming cost V 1 base and J 5 bases; bases outside gene matches: 4. CDR3: CASSEGGGWETQYF. The CDR3 nucleotides read TGTGCCAGCAGTGAAGGGGGAGGGTGGGAGACCCAGTACTTC.

This clone appeared a single time. J is TRBJ1-2 and V is TRBV4-1, with D maybe TRBD1 (6 bases). The germline V and J ends were trimmed by 4 bases and 2 bases, with 8 bases remaining between them. This CDR3 has 13 amino acids. CDR1 MGHRA and CDR2 YSYEKL come from the germline V gene. The CDR3: CASSLDRNYGYTF. The CDR3 nucleotides are TGCGCCAGCAGCCTCGACAGGAACTATGGCTACACCTTC.

The chain has TRBV19 and TRBJ1-2, with TRBD1 identical over 7 bases. From germline, CDR1 is LNHDA and CDR2 SQIVND (reference sequence). The CDR3 extends over 14 amino acids. V dropped 6 bases and J dropped 2; count of bases not matched to a gene: 6. The DNA of the CDR3 is TGTGCCAGTAGCCGGGACAGCACCAACTATGGCTACACCTTC. Its translation: CASSRDSTNYGYTF.

CDR3 region: CASSPYDTVVGSPLHF. CDR3 DNA sequence: TGTGCCAGCAGCCCATATGACACCGTGGTGGGTTCACCCCTCCACTTT. This sequence joins TRBV7-6 and TRBJ1-6; no firm D call. This CDR3 is 16 amino acids long. Germline assignment: CDR1 SGHVS and CDR2 FNYEAQ. V lost 5 bases to trimming and J lost 9 bases, with 20 bases between them.

V usage is TRBV20-1 and J usage is TRBJ2-5; maybe TRBD2 (6 bases). CDR1 is DFQATT, CDR2 SNEGSKA, per germline (reference sequence). With 1 base removed from V and 9 bases from J, the gap between germline ends came to 6 bases. This CDR3 contains 10 residues. The CDR3 here is CSARGGAQYF. The CDR3, as DNA: TGCAGTGCTAGAGGCGGGGCCCAGTACTTC.

The chain has TRBV4-1 and TRBJ2-7; TRBD1 aligns across 9 bases. From germline, CDR1 is MGHRA and CDR2 YSYEKL. J lost 1 base, V lost 0 bases, and 7 bases had no gene match. The CDR3 contains 17 residues. The chain's CDR3 is CASSQEAPGTGSYEQYF. The CDR3 nucleotides read TGCGCCAGCAGCCAAGAAGCCCCCGGGACAGGGTCCTACGAGCAGTACTTC.

This chain uses TRBV6-5 with TRBJ1-2, with D perhaps TRBD1 (6 bases). From germline, CDR1 is MNHEY and CDR2 SVGAGI. The CDR3 spans 14 residues. Trimming took off 9 bases at V and 4 bases at J, with 18 bases between the two ends. The CDR3 DNA follows: TGTGCCAGTCACCCAAGTCGGGGGGCCTATGGCTACACCTTC. Encoded protein: CASHPSRGAYGYTF.

V is TRBV4-2 and J is TRBJ2-5, with 7 bases that match TRBD1. Gene TRBJ2-7 matches the end of the DNA better, so the J call may be wrong. The CDR3 has 13 residues. Germline V gene sequence: CDR1 LGHNA, CDR2 YNFKEQ. CDR3 loop: CASSQTGAHEQYF. In nucleotides, the CDR3 is TGTGCCAGCAGCCAAACAGGGGCTCACGAGCAGTACTTC.

This chain links TRBV11-2 with TRBJ1-1, with D hard to call. The CDR3 is 13 residues long. Trimming took off 2 bases at V and 10 bases at J, with 14 bases between the two ends. Germline values: CDR1 SGHAT, CDR2 FQNNGV. CDR3 nucleotide sequence: TGTGCCAGCAGCTTACGAGGGTCGGGTGGAGCTTTCTTT. It is translated as CASSLRGSGGAFF.

This clone has just a few counts. This chain links TRBV4-1 with TRBJ2-7; 7 bases agree with TRBD2. Per the germline V gene, CDR1 is MGHRA and CDR2 is YSYEKL. The V segment lost 0 bases and the J segment 7 bases; nucleotides outside the gene matches: 6. The CDR3 totals 14 residues. The CDR3 loop reads CASSQEAGEREQYF. CDR3 DNA sequence: TGCGCCAGCAGCCAAGAGGCGGGGGAAAGGGAGCAGTACTTC.